Below are 24 T cell receptor beta chains sequenced from a single sample in a study of neoadjuvant anti-PD-1 for oral cavity cancer. TCRdb's table, derived via immunoSEQ multiplex PCR, lists solely in-frame clones and lacks some. The sample consists of about 72,000 clones, approximately 82% of them appearing once. Material: PBMCs, obtained before nivolumab (anti-PD-1) treatment. These receptors all stem from a person between 40 and 79 years old with oral cavity squamous cell carcinoma.

The rearrangement uses TRBV30 and TRBJ1-4; D call uncertain. The germline gives CDR1 GTSNPN, CDR2 SVGIG (reference sequence). V shed 1 base and J shed 8 bases, with 8 bases lying between them. The CDR3 covers 12 residues. The CDR3, as DNA: TGTGCCTGGAGTGATGACCGAGAAAAACTGTTTTTT. Translation: CAWSDDREKLFF.

The chain combines TRBV5-1 with TRBJ2-7; 10 bases align to TRBD1. The CDR3 consists of 17 residues. V gave up 4 bases and J gave up 4 bases; unmatched junction bases: 14. Germline values: CDR1 SGHRS, CDR2 YFSETQ. CDR3 residues: CASSTGQGGSTSYEQYF. CDR3 coding DNA: TGCGCCAGCAGCACCGGACAGGGGGGCAGCACATCGTACGAGCAGTACTTC.

This CDR3 reads CASSYSTRSSGNTIYF. In nucleotides, the CDR3 is TGTGCCAGCAGTTACTCGACCAGAAGCTCTGGAAACACCATATATTTT. The chain has TRBV6-5 and TRBJ1-3; D not certain. Germline CDR1 reads MNHEY; CDR2 reads SVGAGI. This CDR3 is built from 16 residues. V was trimmed by 0 bases and J by 0 bases, leaving 9 bases between them.

The rearrangement uses TRBV5-1 and TRBJ1-2, with D unclear. CDR3 length: 14 amino acids. Germline V gene lookup returns CDR1 SGHRS and CDR2 YFSETQ. Trimming stripped 1 base from V and 2 bases from J, with 9 bases between. The CDR3 bases are TGCGCCAGCAGCTTGTTTAATAAAAACTATGGCTACACCTTC. It yields the protein CASSLFNKNYGYTF.

The V gene is TRBV25-1, the J gene TRBJ1-4, with 9 bases matching TRBD1. Unmatched junction bases numbered 5, after V lost 5 bases and J lost 7 bases. The CDR3 runs to 14 residues. CDR1 is MGHDK, CDR2 SYGVNS, per germline. The CDR3 coding sequence is TGTGCCAGCAGTACAGGGGGCGCGGGTGAAAAACTGTTTTTT. Translated: CASSTGGAGEKLFF.

V gene TRBV7-9 combines with J gene TRBJ1-1; D unresolved. The ends were cut back, 5 bases at V and 6 bases at J, with 7 bases in the middle. Germline CDR1 SEHNR, CDR2 FQNEAQ (reference sequence). The CDR3 totals 11 residues. CDR3 sequence reads: CASSPLPEAFF. In DNA form, the CDR3 reads TGTGCCAGCAGCCCCCTCCCTGAAGCTTTCTTT. Supplemented by reference TRBV7-9 and TRBJ1-1, the full variable domain reads DTGVSQNPRHKITKRGQNVTFRCDPISEHNRLYWYRQTLGQGPEFLTYFQNEAQLEKSRLLSDRFSAERPKGSFSTLEIQRTEQGDSAMYLCASSPLPEAFFGQGTRLTVV.

The V and J genes are TRBV7-8 and TRBJ2-4, with 10 bases matching TRBD2. The CDR3 runs 18 residues. Trimming cost V 0 bases and J 3 bases; bases outside gene matches: 8. CDR1 and CDR2 from the germline V gene are SGHVS and FQNEAQ. The CDR3 nucleotides read TGTGCCAGCAGCTTAGCGAGGCGGCTAGCGGGAGTCAAAAACATTCAGTACTTC. This sequence encodes CASSLARRLAGVKNIQYF.

V is TRBV5-1 and J is TRBJ1-1; TRBD1 aligns across 7 bases. The CDR3 covers 16 residues. In germline, CDR1 is SGHRS, CDR2 YFSETQ. V was pared by 4 bases and J by 4 bases, with 13 bases of the junction left unmatched. CDR3 residues: CASSNIQGGRSTEAFF. The DNA for the CDR3 is TGCGCCAGCAGCAATATTCAGGGGGGAAGGAGCACTGAAGCTTTCTTT. Together with reference TRBV5-1 and TRBJ1-1, the CDR3 gives the full variable domain: KAGVTQTPRYLIKTRGQQVTLSCSPISGHRSVSWYQQTPGQGLQFLFEYFSETQRNKGNFPGRFSGRQFSNSRSEMNVSTLELGDSALYLCASSNIQGGRSTEAFFGQGTRLTVV.

V gene TRBV19 combines with J gene TRBJ2-3, with 10 bases identical to TRBD2. J lost 4 bases, V lost 7 bases, and 11 bases had no gene match. This CDR3 is built from 16 residues. Germline CDR1 LNHDA, CDR2 SQIVND (reference sequence). The CDR3 is CASTDQASGRADTQYF. The CDR3 DNA reads TGTGCCAGTACCGATCAGGCTAGCGGGAGAGCAGATACGCAGTATTTT.

The chain carries TRBV6-1 and TRBJ2-1; no clear D. V lost 4 bases to trimming and J lost 5 bases, with 15 bases between them. Germline assignment: CDR1 MNHNS and CDR2 SASEGT. The CDR3 has 15 residues. CDR3 bases: TGTGCCAGCAGTGCCACCCTATGGGGTGACAATGAGCAGTTCTTC. This sequence encodes CASSATLWGDNEQFF.

V is TRBV9 and J is TRBJ1-1; D uncertain. This CDR3 has 17 residues. From germline, CDR1 is SGDLS and CDR2 YYNGEE. Trimming cost V 0 bases and J 0 bases, with 15 bases left between them. The CDR3 bases are TGTGCCAGCAGCGTAGGTGGATCTGGCGGAATGAACACTGAAGCTTTCTTT. Translated: CASSVGGSGGMNTEAFF. The complete variable domain, with remaining parts taken from reference TRBV9 and TRBJ1-1, reads DSGVTQTPKHLITATGQRVTLRCSPRSGDLSVYWYQQSLDQGLQFLIQYYNGEERAKGNILERFSAQQFPDLHSELNLSSLELGDSALYFCASSVGGSGGMNTEAFFGQGTRLTVV.

The genes are TRBV7-2 and TRBJ2-5; unclear D gene. Germline values: CDR1 SGHTA, CDR2 FQGNSA. V lost 3 bases, J lost 4 bases, and 3 bases lay in between. This CDR3 comprises 11 residues. CDR3 amino acids: CASSFAETQYF. The DNA for the CDR3 is TGTGCCAGCAGCTTCGCAGAGACCCAGTACTTC.

This chain uses TRBV7-2 with TRBJ1-3; D unresolved. This CDR3 spans 13 amino acids. Trimming stripped 1 base from V and 4 bases from J, with 5 bases between. Germline values: CDR1 SGHTA, CDR2 FQGNSA. CDR3 amino acids: CASSLGAGNTIYF. In DNA, the CDR3 is TGTGCCAGCAGCTTAGGCGCGGGAAACACCATATATTTT.

The chain is built from TRBV28 and TRBJ2-1, with D uncertain. CDR1 is MDHEN and CDR2 is SYDVKM in the germline V gene. The CDR3 contains 14 residues. Trimming cost V 6 bases and J 7 bases, with 16 bases left between them. CDR3 DNA: TGTGCCAGCAGCAACTTGTGGTCAGGAAATGAGCAGTTCTTC. Residues: CASSNLWSGNEQFF.

This chain links TRBV2 with TRBJ1-2; D is perhaps TRBD1 (5 bases). Per the germline V gene, CDR1 is SNHLY and CDR2 is FYNNEI. The CDR3 is made up of 13 amino acids. V was clipped by 4 bases and J by 4 bases, with 10 bases between them. CDR3 nucleotide sequence: TGTGCCAGCAGTGTGCAGGGCAGCTATGGCTACACCTTC. Translating gives CASSVQGSYGYTF.

V and J are TRBV5-4 and TRBJ2-2, with 7 bases that match TRBD1. V shed 3 bases, J shed 4 bases, and the junction held 9 bases outside the gene matches. The CDR3 length is 16 residues. In germline, CDR1 is SGHNT, CDR2 YYREEE (reference sequence). The CDR3 nucleotides read TGTGCCAGCAGCTCCGGGACAGCCGGAGGCACCGGGGAGCTGTTTTTT. This gives the protein CASSSGTAGGTGELFF.

In nucleotides, the CDR3 is TGTGCCAGCAGTAAGACAGGGGGTTTTTCCCCCTCTTCCTCTGGGGCCAACGTCCTGACTTTC. Amino acids: CASSKTGGFSPSSSGANVLTF. The V call is TRBV2, the J call TRBJ2-6, with 9 bases identical to TRBD1. Germline CDR1 SNHLY, CDR2 FYNNEI. Losses at the gene ends were 5 bases for V and 0 bases for J; bases not matched to a gene: 17. This CDR3 is built from 21 residues.

Here the CDR3 reads CASSLRRVTSGRGDEQFF. In DNA, the CDR3 is TGTGCCAGCAGTCTCCGCCGAGTTACTAGCGGGAGGGGCGATGAGCAGTTCTTC. The genes are TRBV2 and TRBJ2-1; TRBD2 matches at 13 bases. After removal of 5 bases from V and 8 bases from J, the junction contained 15 bases not matched to a gene. The CDR3 is 18 residues long. CDR1 is SNHLY, CDR2 FYNNEI, per germline.

The gene calls are TRBV5-4 and TRBJ1-1; D gene ambiguous. Per germline, CDR1 SGHNT and CDR2 YYREEE (reference sequence). Trimming removed 1 base from V and 12 bases from J, with 13 bases in between. The length of the CDR3 is 12 residues. CDR3 sequence: CASSLLDGQTFF. CDR3 coding DNA: TGTGCCAGCAGCTTGCTGGACGGTCAAACTTTCTTT.

The chain carries TRBV5-1 and TRBJ2-6; D uncertain. The germline gives CDR1 SGHRS, CDR2 YFSETQ. Deletions cut 5 bases from V and 3 bases from J, with 6 bases between. The CDR3 extends over 13 amino acids. The CDR3 region has the DNA TGCGCCAGCAGGCCGGGTGGGGCCAACGTCCTGACTTTC. This encodes CASRPGGANVLTF.

The V gene is TRBV5-1, the J gene TRBJ2-7; D tentatively reads TRBD1 or TRBD2 (5 bases each). Per the germline V gene, CDR1 is SGHRS and CDR2 is YFSETQ. V was cut by 4 bases and J by 7 bases, with 18 bases left in between. The CDR3 runs 14 residues. The CDR3 spells CASSEGRAMGEQYF. In nucleotides, the CDR3 is TGCGCCAGCAGCGAGGGACGGGCCATGGGGGAGCAGTACTTC.

CDR3 DNA: TGTGCCAGCAGCCCTGGACAGGGACGGGGAAACACCATATATTTT. Protein product: CASSPGQGRGNTIYF. V and J are TRBV6-6 and TRBJ1-3; 8 bases match TRBD1. V lost 6 bases and J lost 4; bases outside the gene matches: 8. In germline, CDR1 is MNHNY, CDR2 SVGAGI (reference sequence). The CDR3 consists of 15 residues.

The chain links TRBV30 to TRBJ1-2; D gene uncertain. Trimming removed 4 bases at V and 4 bases at J, with 13 bases between. The length of the CDR3 is 13 residues. Germline CDR1 GTSNPN, CDR2 SVGIG (reference sequence). The CDR3 reads CAWIRLAAYGYTF. The CDR3 DNA sequence: TGTGCCTGGATCCGCCTCGCCGCCTATGGCTACACCTTC.

The chain joins TRBV5-5 to TRBJ2-2; no definite D call. The V end lost 1 base, the J end lost 0 bases, and 1 base lay between the germline ends. The CDR3 has 13 residues. The germline V gene encodes CDR1 SGHKS and CDR2 YYEKEE (reference sequence). This CDR3 is CASSLPNTGELFF. The CDR3, as DNA: TGTGCCAGCAGCTTGCCGAACACCGGGGAGCTGTTTTTT.